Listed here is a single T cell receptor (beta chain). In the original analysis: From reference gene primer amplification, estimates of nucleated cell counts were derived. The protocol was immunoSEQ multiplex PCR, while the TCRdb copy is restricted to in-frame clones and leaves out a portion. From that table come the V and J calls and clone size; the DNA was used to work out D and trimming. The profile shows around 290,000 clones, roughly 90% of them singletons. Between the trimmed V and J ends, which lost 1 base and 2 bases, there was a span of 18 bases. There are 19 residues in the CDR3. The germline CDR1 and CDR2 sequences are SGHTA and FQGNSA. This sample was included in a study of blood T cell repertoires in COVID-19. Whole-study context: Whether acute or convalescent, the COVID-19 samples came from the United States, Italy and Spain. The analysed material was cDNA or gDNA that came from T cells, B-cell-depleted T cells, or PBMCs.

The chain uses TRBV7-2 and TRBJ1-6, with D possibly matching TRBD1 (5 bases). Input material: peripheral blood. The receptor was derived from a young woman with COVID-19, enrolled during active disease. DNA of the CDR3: TGTGCCAGCAGCTTAGTTGGGGCCGGGGGGAAGACCTATAATTCACCCCTCCACTTT. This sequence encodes CASSLVGAGGKTYNSPLHF.